This is a list of T cell receptor beta chains from one sample in a study of identifying expanded T cells in peripheral blood. Profiled with immunoSEQ multiplex PCR; TCRdb holds only in-frame clones, not every one. The data hold some 78,000 clones, with just under 85% observed a single time. Sequencing was carried out using blood. The receptors stem from a person aged 18 to 75 in good health. Each CDR3 is given with its conserved first and last residue. A D gene is named only where the DNA matches it firmly. A row's size may be missing; if present it is once, few, many or a size class.

v_call	clone_size	d_call	j_call	cdr3_nt	cdr3_aa
TRBV29-1	.	.	TRBJ2-7	TGCAGCGTTGTATCACGGGTAGGGTCCTACGAGCAGTACTTC	CSVVSRVGSYEQYF
TRBV5-1	.	.	TRBJ2-7	TGCGCCAGCAGCCACGGGGAGGGGGCCCGATACGAGCAGTACTTC	CASSHGEGARYEQYF
TRBV27	.	.	TRBJ2-5	TGTGCCAGCAGTCGAGCGGCGGGAAGCCAAGAGACCCAGTACTTC	CASSRAAGSQETQYF
TRBV10-3	.	TRBD2	TRBJ2-7	TGTGCCATCTTGAGCGGGAGGACCCCCTACGAGCAGTACTTC	CAILSGRTPYEQYF
TRBV10-3	.	TRBD2	TRBJ2-1	TGTGCCATCAGTGAGTCTAGCGGGGTGGAGCAGTTCTTC	CAISESSGVEQFF
TRBV15	few	.	TRBJ1-1	TGTGCCACCAGCAGAGATGAAACTGAAGCTTTCTTT	CATSRDETEAFF
TRBV19	.	.	TRBJ2-2	TGTGCCAGTAGTGAAGCAGGGGTAACCGGGGAGCTGTTTTTT	CASSEAGVTGELFF
TRBV5-6	.	.	TRBJ2-5	TGTGCCAGCAGCCCGATGGACAGAACCCAAGAGACCCAGTACTTC	CASSPMDRTQETQYF
TRBV5-4	.	.	TRBJ1-1	TGTGCCAGCAGCATACAGGGTAGCACTGAAGCTTTCTTT	CASSIQGSTEAFF
TRBV6-5	.	.	TRBJ2-5	TGTGCCAGCAGAGCACCCCAGTTTCAAGAGACCCAGTACTTC	CASRAPQFQETQYF
TRBV27	.	.	TRBJ1-1	TGTGCCAGCAGTTTAGGCAGCAACACTGAAGCTTTCTTT	CASSLGSNTEAFF
TRBV7-6	.	.	TRBJ2-2	TGTGCCAGCAGCTTTCTTCGGTGGGAGGCTTTCACCGGGGAGCTGTTTTTT	CASSFLRWEAFTGELFF
TRBV7-2	.	.	TRBJ1-1	TGTGCCAGCAGCAAGATGGTTGCAGGGGTGAACACTGAAGCTTTCTTT	CASSKMVAGVNTEAFF
TRBV11-1	.	.	TRBJ1-2	TGTGCCAGCAGCCGAGGGGAGAACTATGGCTACACCTTC	CASSRGENYGYTF
TRBV28	.	.	TRBJ2-1	TGTGCCAGCAATTCCGGGGTCAATGAGCAGTTCTTC	CASNSGVNEQFF
TRBV19	few	.	TRBJ1-5	TGTGCCAGTTCGGCCAGGGAGGCGACTGACGGTCAGCCCCAGCATTTT	CASSAREATDGQPQHF
TRBV7-9	.	TRBD1	TRBJ1-2	TGTGCCAGCAGCTTAGTGCCCGAGGACAGGGAAGGCTACACCTTC	CASSLVPEDREGYTF
TRBV19	.	.	TRBJ1-1	TGTGCCAGTAGTCCTCCGGGACACAAGAACACTGAAGCTTTCTTT	CASSPPGHKNTEAFF
TRBV7-6	.	.	TRBJ2-7	TGTGCCAGCAGCCCGACAGGATTATCCTCCTACGAGCAGTACTTC	CASSPTGLSSYEQYF
TRBV15	.	TRBD2	TRBJ2-1	TGTGCCACCAGCGGGAGTCGTCTAGCGGGAGGGACGCACAATGAGCAGTTCTTC	CATSGSRLAGGTHNEQFF
TRBV28	.	.	TRBJ2-1	TGTGCCAGCAGGCCGGAGAGCTCCTACAATGAGCAGTTCTTC	CASRPESSYNEQFF
TRBV6-1	once	TRBD1	TRBJ2-7	TGTGCCAGCAGTGAAGGAGGGGGCAGTTCCTACGAGCAGTACTTC	CASSEGGGSSYEQYF
TRBV30	few	TRBD2	TRBJ2-7	TGTGCCTGGAATAGAGGCGGGAGCTACGAGCAGTACTTC	CAWNRGGSYEQYF
TRBV4-2	.	TRBD1	TRBJ2-4	TGTGCCAGCAGCCGACGATTGGACAGGGAGGCCAAAAACATTCAGTACTTC	CASSRRLDREAKNIQYF
TRBV7-6	.	TRBD2	TRBJ2-1	TGTGCCAGCAGCTTAGGGCTAGCGGGAGTATATGAGCAGTTCTTC	CASSLGLAGVYEQFF
TRBV29-1	.	TRBD2	TRBJ2-2	TGCAGCGTGAAGCGGGAGGCCTCGAACACCGGGGAGCTGTTTTTT	CSVKREASNTGELFF
TRBV28	.	.	TRBJ1-5	TGTGCCAGCAGTTTCGGGGGGAATCAGCCCCAGCATTTT	CASSFGGNQPQHF
TRBV7-3	.	.	TRBJ2-5	TGTGCCAGCAGCCGAGACAGAGGTCAAGAGACCCAGTACTTC	CASSRDRGQETQYF